The text below deals with one T cell receptor beta chain. What it binds is unknown. The sample belongs to a study of T-cell reconstitution after alpha-beta-depleted transplantation in children. V dropped 5 bases and J dropped 2 bases, with 10 bases sitting between them. The CDR3 spans 12 residues. Germline V gene lookup returns CDR1 DFQATT and CDR2 SNEGSKA (reference sequence). Study-wide points: Some patients' high day-60 TCRbeta diversity was traced to surviving recipient T cells and thymic progenitors. Alpha-beta T cells present about two months after transplant were reported to originate from several hundred expanded graft clones.

A library of TCRbeta sequences, prepared with unique molecular identifiers, was generated. Each CDR3 protein is one row after TCRdb ran MiXCR on the PCR reads. The table includes 600,000 or so distinct CDR3 sequences, 23% detected once. The sequences come from PBMCs, mostly from graft donor cells, collected 360 days after TCRalphabeta/CD19-depleted stem cell transplant. The receptor was derived from a boy under three years old who had a stem cell transplant for acute myeloid leukemia, so the T cells may come from the graft donor. The chain carries TRBV20-1 and TRBJ2-7, with D uncertain. For the CDR3, the DNA is TGCAGTGCTGTGGGGTTACCCTACGAGCAGTACTTC. Its translation: CSAVGLPYEQYF.